The present T cell receptor beta chain was sequenced within a study of blood T cells in healthy people across ages. Sample-barcoded 5' priming and a J-beta primer mix drove a second PCR of roughly 6 to 12 cycles. TCRdb re-analysed the 5' RACE reads in MiXCR, keeping a single row per CDR3 protein. The data contain some 640,000 distinct CDR3 sequences, about 28% of them seen just once; the ten biggest clones take up about a sixth. Donor samples were obtained from healthy Caucasian individuals from Russia, aged about 6 to 90. Study-level findings and limits: Unsorted PBMCs blocked a conclusive comparison of naive and antigen-experienced cells. Greater diversity and more naive CD4+ cells were seen in long-lived donors than in aged donors.

Concerning this clonotype itself: Its antigen is unknown. One junction end does not reproduce the germline sequence, and a read error may be involved.

CDR1 is SGHTA, CDR2 FQGNSA, per germline. The CDR3 extends over 16 amino acids. This clonotype originated in a woman older than 75 in good health. V usage is TRBV7-2 and J usage is TRBJ2-1; 10 positions agree with TRBD1. The sample consisted of blood. DNA of the CDR3: TGTGCCAGCAGCTTAGGGGCCGGGACAGGGGTGGATGAGAAGTTCTTC. Translation: CASSLGAGTGVDEKFF.